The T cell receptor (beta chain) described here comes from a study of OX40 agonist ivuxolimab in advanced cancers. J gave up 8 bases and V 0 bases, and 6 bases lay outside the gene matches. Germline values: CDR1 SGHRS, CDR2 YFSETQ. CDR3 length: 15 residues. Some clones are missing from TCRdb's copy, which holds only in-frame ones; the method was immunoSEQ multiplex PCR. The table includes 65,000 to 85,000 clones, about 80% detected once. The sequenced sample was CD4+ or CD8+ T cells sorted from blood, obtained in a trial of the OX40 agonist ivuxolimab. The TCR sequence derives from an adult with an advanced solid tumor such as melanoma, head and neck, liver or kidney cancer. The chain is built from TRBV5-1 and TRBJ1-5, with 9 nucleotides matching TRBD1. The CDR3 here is CASSLEGTGREPQHF. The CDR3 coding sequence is TGCGCCAGCAGCTTGGAGGGGACAGGGAGGGAGCCCCAGCATTTT.